This record concerns one T cell receptor (beta chain) sequence. Trimming took off 4 bases at V and 5 bases at J, with 16 bases between the two ends. This CDR3 spans 15 amino acids. CDR1 and CDR2 (germline): SEHNR, FQNEAQ (reference sequence). The PCR contained 60 Vbeta and 13 Jbeta primers. In the authors' methods: A follow-up analysis tallied around 80 million unique TCR beta chains, roughly 10 million shared. Here immunoSEQ multiplex PCR was the method, and the copy in TCRdb shows in-frame clones only, minus some. V and J calls and clone size come straight from that table; D and trimming were deduced from the DNA. The data include some 39,000 clones; the top ten clones carry approximately 3%. The entry originates in a study of cytomegalovirus exposure and HLA in healthy donors.

This TCR derives from a woman in her twenties or thirties in good health and CMV-seropositive. The J gene is TRBJ2-3, the V gene TRBV7-9; D is unresolved. Sequencing was carried out using PBMCs. The CDR3, as DNA: TGTGCCAGCAGCTCTTTATCGCAGCAGGAAGATACGCAGTATTTT. Protein sequence: CASSSLSQQEDTQYF.